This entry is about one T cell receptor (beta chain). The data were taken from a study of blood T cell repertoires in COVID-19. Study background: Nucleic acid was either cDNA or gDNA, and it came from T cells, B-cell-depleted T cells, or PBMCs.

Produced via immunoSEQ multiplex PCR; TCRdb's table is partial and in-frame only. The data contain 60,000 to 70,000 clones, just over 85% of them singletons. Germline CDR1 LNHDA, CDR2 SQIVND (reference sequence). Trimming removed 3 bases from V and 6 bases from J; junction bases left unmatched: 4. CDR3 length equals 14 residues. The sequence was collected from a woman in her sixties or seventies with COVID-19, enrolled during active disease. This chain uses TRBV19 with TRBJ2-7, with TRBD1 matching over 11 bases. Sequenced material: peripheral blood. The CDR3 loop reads CASSIGQGAGEQYF. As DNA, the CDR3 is TGTGCCAGTAGTATCGGACAGGGGGCAGGCGAGCAGTACTTC. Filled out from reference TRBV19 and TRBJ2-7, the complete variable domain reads DGGITQSPKYLFRKEGQNVTLSCEQNLNHDAMYWYRQDPGQGLRLIYYSQIVNDFQKGDIAEGYSVSREKKESFPLTVTSAQKNPTAFYLCASSIGQGAGEQYFGPGTRLTVT.